Listed below are T cell receptor beta chains from one sample, sequenced in a study of cytomegalovirus exposure and HLA in healthy donors. Clones were sequenced by immunoSEQ multiplex PCR, and TCRdb holds only the in-frame ones, with some missing. The table records about 150,000 clones, roughly 84% of them present only once. Sequenced material: PBMCs. The source of these receptors is a boy aged 2 to 9 in good health and CMV-seronegative. Both conserved end residues are part of each CDR3. D genes are given only for firm matches.

CASSPRLDRVYEQYF	TRBV19	TRBD1	TRBJ2-7
CASSDNRATNEKLFF	TRBV2	-	TRBJ1-4
CSVRPRDKMNTEAFF	TRBV29-1	-	TRBJ1-1
CASSETWGGRHSPLHF	TRBV9	-	TRBJ1-6
CASSPPPQANSPLHF	TRBV28	-	TRBJ1-6
CASTETGDEAFF	TRBV5-6	TRBD1	TRBJ1-1
CASSTRTSGRSVNIQYF	TRBV7-8	TRBD2	TRBJ2-4
CASSRRDTSTDTQYF	TRBV6-5	-	TRBJ2-3
CSVEGPRPGELFF	TRBV29-1	-	TRBJ2-2
CASSLYTTDTQYF	TRBV5-6	-	TRBJ2-3
CASSGGTSGSTDTQYF	TRBV2	TRBD2	TRBJ2-3
CASSGAPLAGGFILQYF	TRBV5-1	TRBD2	TRBJ2-7
CASSESAGINTEAFF	TRBV25-1	-	TRBJ1-1
CASSKTSGRATDTQYF	TRBV19	TRBD2	TRBJ2-3
CASSIGSQGYTF	TRBV19	-	TRBJ1-2
CASSLGTGSRDSPLHF	TRBV5-1	TRBD1	TRBJ1-6
CASSQESVRNQPQHF	TRBV4-1	-	TRBJ1-5
CASSIVSGGAGEKLFF	TRBV19	-	TRBJ1-4
CSVVRGDFFADTEAFF	TRBV29-1	TRBD1	TRBJ1-1
CASSLTGSRETQYF	TRBV7-2	-	TRBJ2-5
CASSLMLGTGCGWSNQPQHF	TRBV21-1	-	TRBJ1-5
CASSGASYEQYF	TRBV23-1	-	TRBJ2-7
CASSPWTRAHNEQFF	TRBV7-9	-	TRBJ2-1
CASSLFRGGISSTDTQYF	TRBV7-9	TRBD2	TRBJ2-3
CASSPAGAYTDTQYF	TRBV7-9	TRBD2	TRBJ2-3
CASSEGGRGTGGQPQHF	TRBV2	TRBD1	TRBJ1-5
CASSYSGTAAQYF	TRBV6-5	TRBD1	TRBJ2-5
CASNVQGARYEQYF	TRBV6-1	-	TRBJ2-7
CASSRSGRTDTQYF	TRBV7-3	TRBD2	TRBJ2-3
CASSLRGGDNEQFF	TRBV7-2	-	TRBJ2-1
CASSLNGVAKNIQYF	TRBV5-6	-	TRBJ2-4
CAWSVLGGSAGELFF	TRBV30	TRBD2	TRBJ2-2
CASSYTTSTAGRVRNEKLFF	TRBV5-1	-	TRBJ1-4
CASRAGENTGELFF	TRBV27	TRBD2	TRBJ2-2
CASSLGVRGIEAGNTIYF	TRBV5-4	-	TRBJ1-3
CASSPDRDPTDTQYF	TRBV4-3	TRBD1	TRBJ2-3
CASSTRSGTGGEQFF	TRBV11-2	TRBD1	TRBJ2-1
CASSSTGQGNYGYTF	TRBV5-4	TRBD1	TRBJ1-2
CASSLAPSEKRYNEQFF	TRBV5-1	-	TRBJ2-1
CASSEIAGGQETQYF	TRBV2	TRBD2	TRBJ2-5
CASSTGLQGNTDTQYF	TRBV7-2	-	TRBJ2-3
CASSRSSGSDTQYF	TRBV7-2	TRBD2	TRBJ2-3
CASSRPRGPLNTQYF	TRBV6-7	TRBD1	TRBJ2-3
CAWSLPRSPRSDTQYF	TRBV30	-	TRBJ2-3
CASSRGGVETQYF	TRBV7-6	-	TRBJ2-5
CASSPPREEYEQYF	TRBV9	TRBD2	TRBJ2-7